This T cell receptor beta chain appears in the sequencing data of a study of CD8+ T cells in alopecia areata. Study overall: Treated patients were dosed with oral tofacitinib, taking 5 to 10 mg twice daily. A 6-month period off drug followed tofacitinib, which lasted 6 to 18 months.

On this clone: The antigen remains undetermined.

Deletions cut 1 base from V and 4 bases from J, with 8 bases between. The CDR3 covers 13 residues. Germline loops: CDR1 SQVTM, CDR2 ANQGSEA. The sequencing template was cDNA reverse transcribed from extracted RNA. Assay used: immunoSEQ multiplex PCR; TCRdb lists only in-frame clones, some missing. The sample carries 150,000 or so clones, roughly 48% recorded once. Notes on the study in general: Researchers report lesional scalp, most notably alopecia totalis/universalis, outstripped normal scalp in clonality.

The J gene is TRBJ2-4, the V gene TRBV29-1; D call uncertain. The clonotype comes from a human donor with alopecia areata. Sequences were obtained from CD4+ T cells sorted from blood. CDR3 residues: CSVEGWDKNIQYF. The CDR3 DNA reads as TGCAGCGTTGAAGGTTGGGATAAAAACATTCAGTACTTC. The full variable domain, its missing parts supplied by reference TRBV29-1 and TRBJ2-4, is SAVISQKPSRDICQRGTSLTIQCQVDSQVTMMFWYRQQPGQSLTLIATANQGSEATYESGFVIDKFPISRPNLTFSTLTVSNMSPEDSSIYLCSVEGWDKNIQYFGAGTRLSVL.